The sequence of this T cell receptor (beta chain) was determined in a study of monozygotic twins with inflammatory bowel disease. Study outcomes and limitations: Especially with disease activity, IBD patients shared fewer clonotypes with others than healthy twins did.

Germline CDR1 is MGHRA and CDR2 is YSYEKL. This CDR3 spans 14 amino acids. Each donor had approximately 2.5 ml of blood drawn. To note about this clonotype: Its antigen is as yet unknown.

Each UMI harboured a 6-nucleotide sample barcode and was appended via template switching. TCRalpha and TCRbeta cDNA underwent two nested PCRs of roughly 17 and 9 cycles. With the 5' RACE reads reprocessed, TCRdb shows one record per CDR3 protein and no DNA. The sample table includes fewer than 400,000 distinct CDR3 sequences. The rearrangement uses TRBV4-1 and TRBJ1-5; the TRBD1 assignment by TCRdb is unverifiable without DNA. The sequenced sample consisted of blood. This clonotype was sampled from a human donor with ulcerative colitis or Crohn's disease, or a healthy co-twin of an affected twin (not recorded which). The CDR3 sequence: CASSQPGHGGPQHF.